These T cell receptor beta chains were read from a single sample in a study of beta chain features in type 1 diabetes. Some clones are missing from TCRdb's copy, which holds only in-frame ones; the method was immunoSEQ multiplex PCR. The sample includes some 700,000 clones, 13% seen only once; the top ten take roughly 0.022%. Material: naive CD4+ T cells from blood. These receptor sequences come from a young man with type 1 diabetes. The conserved cysteine and the conserved F or W are not part of the CDR3 here. Each record gives: V gene, CDR3 protein.

v_call: TRBV30; cdr3_aa: AWGTEMNTEAF
v_call: TRBV7-9; cdr3_aa: ASSWSNSNYGYT
v_call: TRBV6-5; cdr3_aa: ASSSGVSNYGYT
v_call: TRBV7-3; cdr3_aa: ASSLTWDRKETQY
v_call: TRBV7-9; cdr3_aa: ASGVSYEQY
v_call: TRBV6-1; cdr3_aa: ASSFSRETQY
v_call: TRBV7-9; cdr3_aa: ASSLLQGYEQY
v_call: TRBV12-5; cdr3_aa: ASGLVLYGEQF
v_call: TRBV19; cdr3_aa: ASSLTTGVLGETQY
v_call: TRBV10-3; cdr3_aa: AISDRGGSNNNSPLH
v_call: TRBV30; cdr3_aa: AWSGSTEAF